This T cell receptor (beta chain) was retrieved from a study of early T cells in non-severe SARS-CoV-2 infection. Study details: RNA in bulk from unsorted whole blood was sequenced, and chains were unpaired. Study-level results: VDJdb matching, biased toward anti-spike CD8 responses, missed private and CD4 specificities.

V was pared by 1 base and J by 2 bases, with 6 bases between. This CDR3 is built from 13 residues. CDR1 and CDR2 from the germline V gene are SGHDT and YYEEEE. The library protocol tagged individual cDNA molecules with unique molecular identifiers. TCRdb reprocessed the 5' RACE reads via MiXCR and lists one record per CDR3 protein. Found here are 50,000 to 75,000 distinct CDR3 sequences, approximately 12% of them singletons; the top ten hold roughly 1.2%. Points on this clonotype: What it binds is not known.

The sequences come from whole blood, collected at baseline. The V and J genes are TRBV5-6 and TRBJ2-5; D ambiguous. This clonotype originated in an adult who was a healthcare worker with PCR-confirmed SARS-CoV-2 infection or an uninfected control (not recorded which). The donor label of this sample is uncertain. CDR3 region: CASSLRYQETQYF. CDR3 nucleotide sequence: TGTGCCAGCAGCTTGCGCTATCAAGAGACCCAGTACTTC.